The rows below give T cell receptor beta chains drawn from one sample of a study of OX40 agonist ivuxolimab in advanced cancers. Method: immunoSEQ multiplex PCR; TCRdb's copy keeps in-frame clones and lacks some. The sample yields 50,000 or so clones, around 80% seen once. Sequenced material: CD4+ or CD8+ T cells sorted from blood, taken in a trial of the OX40 agonist ivuxolimab. These receptors all come from an adult with an advanced solid tumor such as melanoma, head and neck, liver or kidney cancer. The CDR3 runs from the conserved cysteine through the conserved F or W. The order of the fields is J gene, CDR3 length, clone size, D gene, V gene, CDR3 protein, CDR3 DNA. A D gene is named only where the DNA matches it firmly. Clone size, where shown, is once, few, many, or a class for clones that have expanded.

>TRBJ2-1|14|.|.|TRBV11-2
CASTPRGSYNEQFF
TGTGCCAGCACCCCCAGGGGCTCCTACAATGAGCAGTTCTTC
>TRBJ2-7|16|.|TRBD1|TRBV7-3
CASSLADRGSSYEQYF
TGTGCCAGCAGCTTAGCCGACAGGGGGAGCTCCTACGAGCAGTACTTC
>TRBJ2-2|14|.|.|TRBV25-1
CASSDRGETGELFF
TGTGCCAGCAGTGACAGGGGGGAAACCGGGGAGCTGTTTTTT
>TRBJ2-2|16|.|TRBD2|TRBV15
CATSRASGMVTGELFF
TGTGCCACCAGCAGAGCTAGCGGGATGGTCACCGGGGAGCTGTTTTTT
>TRBJ2-2|14|.|TRBD1|TRBV4-1
CASSQGDRGRELFF
TGCGCCAGCAGCCAAGGGGACAGGGGTCGGGAGCTGTTTTTT
>TRBJ2-3|14|.|.|TRBV5-5
CASSTGAITDTQYF
TGTGCCAGCAGTACCGGGGCTATCACAGATACGCAGTATTTT
>TRBJ2-1|16|.|TRBD1|TRBV19
CASSMDRGPFYNEQFF
TGTGCCAGTAGTATGGACAGGGGTCCATTCTACAATGAGCAGTTCTTC
>TRBJ2-1|16|.|TRBD2|TRBV10-1
CASSKILAGGLNEQFF
TGCGCCAGCAGCAAGATCCTAGCGGGAGGACTCAATGAGCAGTTCTTC
>TRBJ1-1|19|once|TRBD1|TRBV5-6
CASSLMGGGTGGLHTEAFF
TGTGCCAGCAGCTTAATGGGCGGCGGGACAGGGGGTTTGCACACTGAAGCTTTCTTT
>TRBJ2-1|15|once|.|TRBV6-6
CASSYRSGAYNEQFF
TGTGCCAGCAGTTACAGATCAGGGGCCTACAATGAGCAGTTCTTC
>TRBJ1-2|11|.|.|TRBV2
CASSGGRGYTF
TGTGCCAGCAGTGGGGGGAGAGGCTACACCTTC
>TRBJ2-6|16|.|.|TRBV7-9
CASSLSSSSGANVLTF
TGTGCCAGCAGCTTATCGTCCAGCTCTGGGGCCAACGTCCTGACTTTC
>TRBJ1-3|13|.|.|TRBV10-3
CAIVPVSGNTIYF
TGTGCCATCGTCCCCGTCTCTGGAAACACCATATATTTT
>TRBJ2-2|15|.|.|TRBV6-1
CASRVDTHPTGELFF
TGTGCCAGCAGGGTGGACACCCACCCCACCGGGGAGCTGTTTTTT
>TRBJ1-3|13|.|TRBD1|TRBV30
CAWGQGAGNTIYF
TGTGCCTGGGGACAGGGGGCAGGAAACACCATATATTTT
>TRBJ1-1|13|.|TRBD1|TRBV6-5
CASGWTGGTEAFF
TGTGCCAGCGGGTGGACAGGGGGCACTGAAGCTTTCTTT
>TRBJ2-1|13|.|.|TRBV4-3
CASSQPEGTEQFF
TGCGCCAGCAGCCAACCGGAAGGGACTGAGCAGTTCTTC
>TRBJ1-2|16|.|TRBD1|TRBV5-1
CASRHTRQGENYGYTF
TGCGCCAGCAGACACACTCGGCAGGGGGAAAACTATGGCTACACCTTC
>TRBJ1-5|13|.|TRBD1|TRBV6-1
CASHRQGHQPQHF
TGTGCCTCGCACCGACAGGGGCATCAGCCCCAGCATTTT
>TRBJ2-3|13|.|TRBD2|TRBV5-6
CASSSGRTDTQYF
TGTGCCAGCAGTAGCGGGAGGACAGATACGCAGTATTTT
>TRBJ2-7|13|.|.|TRBV4-3
CASSQRRYYEQYF
TGCGCCAGCAGCCAGAGACGGTACTACGAGCAGTACTTC
>TRBJ2-1|16|.|TRBD2|TRBV4-2
CASSPQSGGAYNEQFF
TGTGCCAGCAGCCCCCAAAGCGGGGGGGCGTACAATGAGCAGTTCTTC
>TRBJ2-7|13|few|.|TRBV18
CASSAGHTGEQYF
TGTGCCAGCTCAGCCGGACACACGGGGGAGCAGTACTTC
>TRBJ2-1|14|.|TRBD1|TRBV9
CASQRGTGSNEQFF
TGTGCCAGCCAACGGGGGACAGGGTCCAATGAGCAGTTCTTC
>TRBJ1-5|16|.|.|TRBV15
CATSRGGKSGRQPQHF
TGTGCCACCAGCAGAGGAGGTAAATCGGGGCGTCAGCCCCAGCATTTT
>TRBJ1-1|17|once|TRBD1|TRBV19
CASSIDSGTGWVTEAFF
TGTGCCAGTAGTATCGATTCCGGGACAGGGTGGGTCACTGAAGCTTTCTTT
>TRBJ2-5|13|.|.|TRBV6-5
CATGRERGETQYF
TGTGCCACAGGACGGGAGAGGGGAGAGACCCAGTACTTC
>TRBJ2-4|12|.|.|TRBV28
CASRADTNIQYF
TGTGCCAGCAGGGCTGATACGAACATTCAGTACTTC
>TRBJ1-6|16|.|.|TRBV5-5
CASSMYRGAGGSPLHF
TGTGCCAGCAGCATGTACCGGGGCGCGGGGGGATCACCCCTCCACTTT
>TRBJ2-3|18|once|.|TRBV1
CTSSQPPMTSGKTDTQYF
TGCACCAGCAGCCAACCCCCTATGACTAGCGGGAAGACAGATACGCAGTATTTT
>TRBJ2-1|14|.|.|TRBV13
CASSLSSGYNEQFF
TGTGCCAGCAGCTTAAGTTCAGGATACAATGAGCAGTTCTTC